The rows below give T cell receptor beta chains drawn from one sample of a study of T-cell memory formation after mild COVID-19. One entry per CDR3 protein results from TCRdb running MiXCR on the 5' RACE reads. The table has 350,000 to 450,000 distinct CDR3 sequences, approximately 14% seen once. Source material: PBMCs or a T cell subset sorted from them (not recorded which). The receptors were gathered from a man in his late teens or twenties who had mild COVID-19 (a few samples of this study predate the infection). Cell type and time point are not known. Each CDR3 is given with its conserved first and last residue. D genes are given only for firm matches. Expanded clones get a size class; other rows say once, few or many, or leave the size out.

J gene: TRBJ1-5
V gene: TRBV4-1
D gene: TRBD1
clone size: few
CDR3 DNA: TGCGCCAGCAGCCAAGTCCCCAGGGGGGAAAATCAGCCCCAGCATTTT
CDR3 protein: CASSQVPRGENQPQHF

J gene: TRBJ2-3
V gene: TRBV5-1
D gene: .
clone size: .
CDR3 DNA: TGCGCCAGCAGCCCCGGACGGATGACAGATACGCAGTATTTT
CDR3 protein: CASSPGRMTDTQYF

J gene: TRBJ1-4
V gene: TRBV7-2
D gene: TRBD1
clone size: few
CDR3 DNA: TGTGCCAGCAGCTTCTCCAGGGGGTATGAAAAACTGTTTTTT
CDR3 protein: CASSFSRGYEKLFF

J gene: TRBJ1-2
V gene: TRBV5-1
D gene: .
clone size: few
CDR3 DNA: TGCGCCAGCAGCTTGGACAGGACGGACTACTATGGCTACACCTTC
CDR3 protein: CASSLDRTDYYGYTF

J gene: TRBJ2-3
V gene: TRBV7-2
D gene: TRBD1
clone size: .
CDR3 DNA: TGTGCCAGCAGCGCCGACAGGGGGCTCACAGATACGCAGTATTTT
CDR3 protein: CASSADRGLTDTQYF

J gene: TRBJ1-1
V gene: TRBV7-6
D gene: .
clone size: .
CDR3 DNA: TGTGCCAGCAGTCACCCGTTCACTGAAGCTTTCTTT
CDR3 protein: CASSHPFTEAFF

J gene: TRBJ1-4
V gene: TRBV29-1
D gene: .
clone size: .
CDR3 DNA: TGCAGCGTCCAGGCGAGTGGGAAGGTACCTCGAGGAGAACTGTTTTTT
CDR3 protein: CSVQASGKVPRGELFF

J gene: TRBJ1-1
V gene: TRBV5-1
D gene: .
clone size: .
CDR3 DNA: TGCGCCAGCAGCTACGACAGCTCGGGAACTGAAGCTTTCTTT
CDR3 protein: CASSYDSSGTEAFF

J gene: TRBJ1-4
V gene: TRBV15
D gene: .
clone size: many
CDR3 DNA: TGTGCCACCAGCAGGGGGGCAGGGACGAAGACTAATGAAAAACTGTTTTTT
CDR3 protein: CATSRGAGTKTNEKLFF

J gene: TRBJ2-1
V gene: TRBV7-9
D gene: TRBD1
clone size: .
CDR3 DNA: TGTGCCAGCAGCTTACAAGACAGGGACAATGAGCAGTTCTTC
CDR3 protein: CASSLQDRDNEQFF

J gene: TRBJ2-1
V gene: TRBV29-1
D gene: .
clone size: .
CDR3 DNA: TGCAGCGTTGAGCCCGCCGGGGGCTCCTACAATGAGCAGTTCTTC
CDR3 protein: CSVEPAGGSYNEQFF

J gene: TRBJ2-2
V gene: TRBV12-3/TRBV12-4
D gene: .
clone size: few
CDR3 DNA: TGTGCCAGCAGGAACTTGGCCCCCGGGGAGCTGTTTTTT
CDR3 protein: CASRNLAPGELFF

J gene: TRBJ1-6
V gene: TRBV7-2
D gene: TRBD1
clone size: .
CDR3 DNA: TGTGCCAGCAGACCCACCGGGACAGATAATTCACCCCTCCACTTT
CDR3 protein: CASRPTGTDNSPLHF

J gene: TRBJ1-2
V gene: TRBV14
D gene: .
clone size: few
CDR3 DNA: TGTGCCAGCAGCCAAGGGGGGCTATGGGGCTACACCTTC
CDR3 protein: CASSQGGLWGYTF

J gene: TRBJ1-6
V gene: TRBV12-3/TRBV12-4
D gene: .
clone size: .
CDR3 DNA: TGTGCCAGCAGCCCGAGGGGGGATACCTATAATTCACCCCTCCACTTT
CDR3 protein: CASSPRGDTYNSPLHF

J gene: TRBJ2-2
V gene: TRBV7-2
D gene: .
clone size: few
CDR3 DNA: TGTGCCAGCAGCTTACACTCGAGCAACGCGAACACCGGGGAGCTGTTTTTT
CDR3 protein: CASSLHSSNANTGELFF

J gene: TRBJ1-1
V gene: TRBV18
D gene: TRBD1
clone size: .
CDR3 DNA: TGTGCCAGCTCAACTGACAGGGGGCTAGAAGGAGCTTTCTTT
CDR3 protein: CASSTDRGLEGAFF

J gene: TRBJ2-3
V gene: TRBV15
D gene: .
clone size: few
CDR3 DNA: TGTGCCACCAGCCCCAGGTCCCCAGATACGCAGTATTTT
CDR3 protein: CATSPRSPDTQYF

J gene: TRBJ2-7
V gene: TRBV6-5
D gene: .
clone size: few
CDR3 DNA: TGTGCCAGCAGTTACCTACTGGGCTCCTACGAGCAGTACTTC
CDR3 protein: CASSYLLGSYEQYF

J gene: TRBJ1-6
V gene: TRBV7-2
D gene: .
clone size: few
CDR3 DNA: TGTGCCAGCAGCTTACGTAACGGACCCCTCCACTTT
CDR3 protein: CASSLRNGPLHF

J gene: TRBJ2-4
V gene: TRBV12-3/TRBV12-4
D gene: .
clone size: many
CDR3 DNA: TGTGCCAGCAGTTCCCCAAGGGGGGCAAACATTCAGTACTTC
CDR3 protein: CASSSPRGANIQYF

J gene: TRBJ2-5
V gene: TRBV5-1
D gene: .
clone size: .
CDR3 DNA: TGCGCCAGCAGCCCATCGACTCACATGGGAGAGACCCAGTACTTC
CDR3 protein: CASSPSTHMGETQYF

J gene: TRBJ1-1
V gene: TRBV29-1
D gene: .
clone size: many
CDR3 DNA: TGCAGCGTTGGTCGCAGGAACACTGAAGCTTTCTTT
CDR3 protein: CSVGRRNTEAFF

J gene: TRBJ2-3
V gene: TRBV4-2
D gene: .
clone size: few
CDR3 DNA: TGTGCCAGCAGCCAACAAGGGGGTAGCACAGATACGCAGTATTTT
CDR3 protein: CASSQQGGSTDTQYF

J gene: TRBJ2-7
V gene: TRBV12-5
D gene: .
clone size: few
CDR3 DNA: TGTGCTAGTGCTCCAGGCTCCTACGAGCAGTACTTC
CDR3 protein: CASAPGSYEQYF

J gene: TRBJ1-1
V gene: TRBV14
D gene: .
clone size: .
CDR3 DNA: TGTGCCAGCAGCCTCACGGGTGGCAGGGCGGTGGGCACTGAAGCTTTCTTT
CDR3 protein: CASSLTGGRAVGTEAFF

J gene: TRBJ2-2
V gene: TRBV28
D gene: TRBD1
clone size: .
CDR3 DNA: TGTGCCAGCAGTCTAGGGACAGGCTGGAACACCGGGGAGCTGTTTTTT
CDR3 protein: CASSLGTGWNTGELFF

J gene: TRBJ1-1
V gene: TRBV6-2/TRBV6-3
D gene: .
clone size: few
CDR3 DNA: TGTGCCAGCAGTTCCCTGGGACAAGTGAACACTGAAGCTTTCTTT
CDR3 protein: CASSSLGQVNTEAFF

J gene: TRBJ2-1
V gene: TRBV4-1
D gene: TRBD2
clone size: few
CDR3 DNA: TGCGCCAGCAGGATTAGCGGGGGGGTATCCCGGCTCAATGAGCAGTTCTTC
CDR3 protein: CASRISGGVSRLNEQFF

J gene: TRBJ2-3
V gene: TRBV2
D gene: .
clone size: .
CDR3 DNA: TGTGCCAGCAGTTCAGACAGGTCCCCCACAGATACGCAGTATTTT
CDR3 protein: CASSSDRSPTDTQYF

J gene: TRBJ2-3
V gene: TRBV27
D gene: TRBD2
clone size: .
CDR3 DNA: TGTGCCAGCAGTTGGACGGGGGGACGGGACACAGATACGCAGTATTTT
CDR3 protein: CASSWTGGRDTDTQYF

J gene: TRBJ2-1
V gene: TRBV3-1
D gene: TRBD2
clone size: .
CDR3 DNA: TGTGCCAGCAGCCAAGTCCGGGGGGGCCATAGGGAGCAGTTCTTC
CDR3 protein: CASSQVRGGHREQFF

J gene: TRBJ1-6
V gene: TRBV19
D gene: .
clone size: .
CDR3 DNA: TGTGCCAGTAGTAGTGCAAGTGGACGGAATAATTCACCCCTCCACTTT
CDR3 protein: CASSSASGRNNSPLHF

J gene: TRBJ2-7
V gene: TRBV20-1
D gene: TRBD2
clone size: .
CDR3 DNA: TGCAGTGCTAGAGGAATTTCAAGCGGGGGGAACTACGAGCAGTACTTC
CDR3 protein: CSARGISSGGNYEQYF

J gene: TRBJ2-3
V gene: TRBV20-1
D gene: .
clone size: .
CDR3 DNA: TGCAGTGCCCTCGTACGGGGACGGACAGATACGCAGTATTTT
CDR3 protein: CSALVRGRTDTQYF

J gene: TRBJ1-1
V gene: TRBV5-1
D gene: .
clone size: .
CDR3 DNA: TGCGCCAGCAGCTTGCCGGCCACTGAAGCTTTCTTT
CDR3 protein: CASSLPATEAFF

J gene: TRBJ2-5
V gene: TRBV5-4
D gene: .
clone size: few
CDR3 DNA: TGTGCCAGCAGCTATCTGGTCAAAGAGACCCAGTACTTC
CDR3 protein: CASSYLVKETQYF

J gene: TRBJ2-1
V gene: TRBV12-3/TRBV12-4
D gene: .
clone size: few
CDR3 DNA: TGTGCCAGCAGTCTCACAGTTAGTGCCAATGAGCAGTTCTTC
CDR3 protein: CASSLTVSANEQFF

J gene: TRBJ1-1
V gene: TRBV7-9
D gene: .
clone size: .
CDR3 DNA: TGTGCCAGCAGCTTAGCGACAAGAGCTGAAGCTTTCTTT
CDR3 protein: CASSLATRAEAFF

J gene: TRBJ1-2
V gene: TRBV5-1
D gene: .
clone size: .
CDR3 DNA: TGCGCCAGCAGCTTGTCTCAAGATGGCTACACCTTC
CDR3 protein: CASSLSQDGYTF

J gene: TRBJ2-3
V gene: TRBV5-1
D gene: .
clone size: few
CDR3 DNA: TGCGCCAGCCGTGATCTCCCAGATACGCAGTATTTT
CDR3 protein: CASRDLPDTQYF

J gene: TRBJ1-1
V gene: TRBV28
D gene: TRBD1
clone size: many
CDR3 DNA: TGTGCCAGCAGTTCATTGACAGGGGGGAACACTGAAGCTTTCTTT
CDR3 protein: CASSSLTGGNTEAFF

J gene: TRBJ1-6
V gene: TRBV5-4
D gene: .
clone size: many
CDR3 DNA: TGTGCCAGCAGCTTGGACAATTCACCCCTCCACTTT
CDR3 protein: CASSLDNSPLHF

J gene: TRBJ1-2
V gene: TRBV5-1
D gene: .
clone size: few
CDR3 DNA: TGCGCCAGCAGCTTGGGCGGATTGGCTGGCTACACCTTC
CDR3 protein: CASSLGGLAGYTF

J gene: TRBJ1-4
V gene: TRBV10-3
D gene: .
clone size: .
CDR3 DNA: TGTGCCAGCAGTGGGAATAATGAAAAACTGTTTTTT
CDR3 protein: CASSGNNEKLFF

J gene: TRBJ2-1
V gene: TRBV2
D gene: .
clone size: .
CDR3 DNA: TGTGCCAGCAAGGCAGAAACGCCCTACAATGAGCAGTTCTTC
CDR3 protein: CASKAETPYNEQFF

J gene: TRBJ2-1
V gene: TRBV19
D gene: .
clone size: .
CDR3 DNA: TGTGCCAGTAGTATACAGGGTCCCTACAATGAGCAGTTCTTC
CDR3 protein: CASSIQGPYNEQFF

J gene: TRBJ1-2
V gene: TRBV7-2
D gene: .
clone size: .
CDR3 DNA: TGTGCCAGCAGCCCCCAGGCTGGCTACACCTTC
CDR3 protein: CASSPQAGYTF

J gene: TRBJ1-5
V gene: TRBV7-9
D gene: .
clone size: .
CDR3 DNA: TGTGCCAGCAGCTTTGCGGGGGATAGCAATCAGCCCCAGCATTTT
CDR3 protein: CASSFAGDSNQPQHF